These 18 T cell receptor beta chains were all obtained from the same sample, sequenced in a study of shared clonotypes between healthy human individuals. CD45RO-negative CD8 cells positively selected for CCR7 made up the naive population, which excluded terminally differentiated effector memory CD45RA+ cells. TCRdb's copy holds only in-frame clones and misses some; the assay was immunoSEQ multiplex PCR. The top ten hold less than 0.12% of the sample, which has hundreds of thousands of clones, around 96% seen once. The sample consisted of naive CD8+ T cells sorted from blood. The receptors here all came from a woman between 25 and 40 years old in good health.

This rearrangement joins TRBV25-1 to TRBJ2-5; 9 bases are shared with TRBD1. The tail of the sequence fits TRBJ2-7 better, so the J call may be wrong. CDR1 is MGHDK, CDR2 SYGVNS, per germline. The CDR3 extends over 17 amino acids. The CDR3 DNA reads TGTGCCAGCAGTGAGGGACAGGGCTTTTCATTTATCTACGAGCAGTACTTC. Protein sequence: CASSEGQGFSFIYEQYF.

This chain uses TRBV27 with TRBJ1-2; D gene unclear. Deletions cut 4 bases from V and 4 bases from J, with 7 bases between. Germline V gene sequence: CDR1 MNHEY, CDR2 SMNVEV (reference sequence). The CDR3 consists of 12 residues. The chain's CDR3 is CASSSRSYGYTF. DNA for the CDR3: TGTGCCAGCAGTTCCCGGTCCTATGGCTACACCTTC.

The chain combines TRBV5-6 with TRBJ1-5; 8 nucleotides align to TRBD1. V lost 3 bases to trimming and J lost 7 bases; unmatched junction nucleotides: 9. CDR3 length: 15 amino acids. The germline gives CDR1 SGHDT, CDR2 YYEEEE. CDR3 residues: CASSSRTGSYQPQHF. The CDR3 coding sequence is TGTGCCAGCAGCTCCAGGACAGGGTCATACCAGCCCCAGCATTTT.

The CDR3 is CATSEARAGTVELFF. The CDR3, as DNA: TGTGCCACCTCCGAAGCCCGGGCGGGAACAGTGGAGCTGTTTTTT. The J gene is TRBJ2-2, the V gene TRBV2; weak D call: TRBD2 (6 bases). V was cut by 10 bases and J by 10 bases, with 25 bases left in between. Germline values: CDR1 SNHLY, CDR2 FYNNEI. The CDR3 contains 15 residues.

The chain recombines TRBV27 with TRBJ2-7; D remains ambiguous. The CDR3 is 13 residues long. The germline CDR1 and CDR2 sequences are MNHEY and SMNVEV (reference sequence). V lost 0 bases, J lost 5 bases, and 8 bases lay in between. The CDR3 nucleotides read TGTGCCAGCAGTTTATCGGCAGTCCACGAGCAGTACTTC. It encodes CASSLSAVHEQYF.

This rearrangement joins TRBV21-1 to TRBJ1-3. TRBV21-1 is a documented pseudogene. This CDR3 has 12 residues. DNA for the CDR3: TGTGCCAGCAGCAAAATAATTAACACCATATATTTT. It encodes CASSKIINTIYF.

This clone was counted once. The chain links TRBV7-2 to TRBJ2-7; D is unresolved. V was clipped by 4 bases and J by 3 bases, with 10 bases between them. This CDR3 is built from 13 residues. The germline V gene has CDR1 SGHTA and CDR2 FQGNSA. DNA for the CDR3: TGTGCCAGCAGCTGGAGCGCCGACTACGAGCAGTACTTC. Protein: CASSWSADYEQYF.

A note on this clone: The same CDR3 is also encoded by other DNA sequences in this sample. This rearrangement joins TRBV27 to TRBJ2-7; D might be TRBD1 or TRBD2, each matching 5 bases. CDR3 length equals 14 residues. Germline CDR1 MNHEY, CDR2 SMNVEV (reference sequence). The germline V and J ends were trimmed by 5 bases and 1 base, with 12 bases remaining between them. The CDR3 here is CASSPGTASYEQYF. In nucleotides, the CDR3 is TGTGCCAGCAGTCCTGGGACCGCTTCCTACGAGCAGTACTTC.

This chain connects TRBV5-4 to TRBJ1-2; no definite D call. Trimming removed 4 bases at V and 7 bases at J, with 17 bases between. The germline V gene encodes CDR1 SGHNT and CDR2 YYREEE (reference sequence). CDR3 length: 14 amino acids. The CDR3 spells CASSRWREPVGYTF. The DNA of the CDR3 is TGTGCCAGCAGCCGATGGAGAGAACCGGTTGGCTACACCTTC. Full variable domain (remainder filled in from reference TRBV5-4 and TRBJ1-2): ETGVTQSPTHLIKTRGQQVTLRCSSQSGHNTVSWYQQALGQGPQFIFQYYREEENGRGNFPPRFSGLQFPNYSSELNVNALELDDSALYLCASSRWREPVGYTFGSGTRLTVV.

The CDR3 sequence: CASSSPLARGNNEQFF. The DNA for the CDR3 is TGTGCCAGCAGCTCTCCGCTCGCTAGGGGGAACAATGAGCAGTTCTTC. This sequence joins TRBV7-6 and TRBJ2-1; possibly TRBD1 for D (6 bases). This CDR3 is built from 16 residues. CDR1 and CDR2 from the germline V gene are SGHVS and FNYEAQ. V was clipped by 4 bases and J by 5 bases, with 18 bases between them.

The chain's CDR3 is CASSFLWDSESGNTIYF. The CDR3 region has the DNA TGTGCCAGCAGTTTTTTATGGGACAGCGAGTCTGGAAACACCATATATTTT. The genes are TRBV28 and TRBJ1-3, with 7 bases identical to TRBD1. With V trimmed by 3 bases and J by 1 base, 9 bases remained unmatched. The CDR3 has 17 residues. Germline V gene data show CDR1 as MDHEN and CDR2 as SYDVKM.

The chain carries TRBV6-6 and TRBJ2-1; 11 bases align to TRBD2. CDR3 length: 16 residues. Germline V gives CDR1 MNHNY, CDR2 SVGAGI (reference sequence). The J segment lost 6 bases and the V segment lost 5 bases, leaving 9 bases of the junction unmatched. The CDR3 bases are TGTGCCAGCAGTAATCTCGGACTAGCGGGTTCCAATGAGCAGTTCTTC. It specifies CASSNLGLAGSNEQFF.

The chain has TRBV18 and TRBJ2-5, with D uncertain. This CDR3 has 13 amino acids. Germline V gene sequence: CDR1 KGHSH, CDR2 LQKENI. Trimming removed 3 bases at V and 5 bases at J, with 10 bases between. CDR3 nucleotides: TGTGCCAGCTCACCTTCGTCTTCGGAGACCCAGTACTTC. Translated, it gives CASSPSSSETQYF.

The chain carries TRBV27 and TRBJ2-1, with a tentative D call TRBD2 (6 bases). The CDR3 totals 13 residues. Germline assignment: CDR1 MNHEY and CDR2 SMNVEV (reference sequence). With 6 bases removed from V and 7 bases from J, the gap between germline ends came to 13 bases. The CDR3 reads CASSPTSTNEQFF. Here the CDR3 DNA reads TGTGCCAGCAGCCCGACTAGTACGAATGAGCAGTTCTTC.

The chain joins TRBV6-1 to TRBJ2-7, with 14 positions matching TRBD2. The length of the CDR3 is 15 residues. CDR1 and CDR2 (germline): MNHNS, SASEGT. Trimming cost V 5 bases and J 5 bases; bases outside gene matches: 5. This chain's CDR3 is CASSLTGLAGDEQYF. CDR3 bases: TGTGCCAGCAGTCTGACGGGACTAGCGGGAGACGAGCAGTACTTC.

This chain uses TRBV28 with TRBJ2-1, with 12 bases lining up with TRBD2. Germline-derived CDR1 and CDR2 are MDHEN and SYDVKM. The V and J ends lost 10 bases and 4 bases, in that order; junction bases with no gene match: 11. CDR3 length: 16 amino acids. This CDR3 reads CAISLRLAGGYNEQFF. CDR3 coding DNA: TGTGCCATTAGTCTGAGGCTAGCGGGAGGGTACAATGAGCAGTTCTTC.

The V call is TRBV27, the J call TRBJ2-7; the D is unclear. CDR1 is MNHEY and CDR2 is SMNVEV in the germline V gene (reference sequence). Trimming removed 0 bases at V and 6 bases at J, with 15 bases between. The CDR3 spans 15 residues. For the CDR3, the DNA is TGTGCCAGCAGTTTATCGGCAGCGCGAGTCGGCGAGCAGTACTTC. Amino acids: CASSLSAARVGEQYF.

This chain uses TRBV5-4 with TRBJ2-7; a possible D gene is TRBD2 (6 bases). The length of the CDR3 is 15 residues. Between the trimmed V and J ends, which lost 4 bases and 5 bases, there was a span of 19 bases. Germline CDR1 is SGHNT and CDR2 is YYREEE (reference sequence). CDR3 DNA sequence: TGTGCCAGCAGCCCTGAAACTAGCCCGACCCACGAGCAGTACTTC. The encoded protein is CASSPETSPTHEQYF.